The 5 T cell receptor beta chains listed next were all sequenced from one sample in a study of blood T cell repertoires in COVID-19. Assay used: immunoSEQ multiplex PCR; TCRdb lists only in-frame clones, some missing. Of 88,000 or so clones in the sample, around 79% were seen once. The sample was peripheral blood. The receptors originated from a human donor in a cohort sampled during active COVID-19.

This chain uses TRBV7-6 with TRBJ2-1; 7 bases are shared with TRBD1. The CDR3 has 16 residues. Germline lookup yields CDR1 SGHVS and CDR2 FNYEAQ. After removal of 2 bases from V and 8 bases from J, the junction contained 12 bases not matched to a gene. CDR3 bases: TGTGCCAGCAGCTTAATGATACAGGGGTTAGGCGATGAGCAGTTCTTC. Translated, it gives CASSLMIQGLGDEQFF.

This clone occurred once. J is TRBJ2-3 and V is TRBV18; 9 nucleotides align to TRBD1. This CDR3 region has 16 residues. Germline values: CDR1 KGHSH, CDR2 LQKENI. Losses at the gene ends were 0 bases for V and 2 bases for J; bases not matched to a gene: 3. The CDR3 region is CASSPPGTGITDTQYF. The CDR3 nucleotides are TGTGCCAGCTCACCACCCGGGACAGGGATCACAGATACGCAGTATTTT.

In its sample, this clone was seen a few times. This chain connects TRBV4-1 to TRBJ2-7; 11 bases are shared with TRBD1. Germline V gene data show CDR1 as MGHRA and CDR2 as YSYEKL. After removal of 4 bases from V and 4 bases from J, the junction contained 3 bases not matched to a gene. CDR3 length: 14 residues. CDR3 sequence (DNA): TGCGCCAGCAGCCTCAGGGACAGGGGGTACGAGCAGTACTTC. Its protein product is CASSLRDRGYEQYF.

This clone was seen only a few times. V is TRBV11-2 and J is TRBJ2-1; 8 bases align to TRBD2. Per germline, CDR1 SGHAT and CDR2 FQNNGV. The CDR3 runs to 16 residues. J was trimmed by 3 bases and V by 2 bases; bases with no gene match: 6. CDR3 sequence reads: CASSLRGSGNYNEQFF. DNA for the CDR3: TGTGCCAGCAGCTTACGAGGTAGCGGGAACTACAATGAGCAGTTCTTC. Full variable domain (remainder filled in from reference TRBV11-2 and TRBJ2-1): EAGVAQSPRYKIIEKRQSVAFWCNPISGHATLYWYQQILGQGPKLLIQFQNNGVVDDSQLPKDRFSAERLKGVDSTLKIQPAKLEDSAVYLCASSLRGSGNYNEQFFGPGTRLTVL.

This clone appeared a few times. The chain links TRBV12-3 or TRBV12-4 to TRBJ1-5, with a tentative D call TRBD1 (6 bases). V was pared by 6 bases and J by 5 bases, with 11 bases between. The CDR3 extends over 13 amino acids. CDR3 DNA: TGTGCCAGCAGAACAGGGACCGATCAGCCCCAGCATTTT. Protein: CASRTGTDQPQHF.